This T cell receptor beta chain was sequenced during a study of cytomegalovirus exposure and HLA in healthy donors. Overall study results and limits: An analysis done earlier found most TCR beta V segments productive about 87% or about 30% of the time.

Note on this clone: The target antigen is unknown.

The study ran its PCR with 60 Vbeta and 13 Jbeta primers. Sequencing was performed with immunoSEQ multiplex PCR; in TCRdb, only in-frame clones are kept and a portion is missing. The repertoire holds under 120,000 clones, with 79% as singletons. Germline V CDR1 and CDR2: MNHNY, SVGAGI (reference sequence). CDR3 length: 15 residues. V was clipped by 2 bases and J by 1 base, with 12 bases between them. The receptor's source is a woman in her 40s in good health and CMV-seronegative. V is TRBV6-6 and J is TRBJ2-7, with a weak D call TRBD1 (6 bases). The sample comprised PBMCs. The CDR3 region is CASSYGQGWSYEQYF. DNA for the CDR3: TGTGCCAGCAGTTACGGTCAGGGGTGGTCCTACGAGCAGTACTTC.